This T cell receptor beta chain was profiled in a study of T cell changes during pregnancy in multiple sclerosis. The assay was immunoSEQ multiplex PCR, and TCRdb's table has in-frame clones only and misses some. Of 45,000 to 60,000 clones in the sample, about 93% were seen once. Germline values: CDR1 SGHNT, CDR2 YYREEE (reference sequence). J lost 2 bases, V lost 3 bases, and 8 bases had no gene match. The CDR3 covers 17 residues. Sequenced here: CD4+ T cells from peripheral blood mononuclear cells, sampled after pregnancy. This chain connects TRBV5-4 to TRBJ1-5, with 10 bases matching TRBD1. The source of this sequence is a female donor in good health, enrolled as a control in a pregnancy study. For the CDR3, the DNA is TGTGCCAGCAGCTCTGGGACAGGGGTTGGAGGCAATCAGCCCCAGCATTTT. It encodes CASSSGTGVGGNQPQHF.